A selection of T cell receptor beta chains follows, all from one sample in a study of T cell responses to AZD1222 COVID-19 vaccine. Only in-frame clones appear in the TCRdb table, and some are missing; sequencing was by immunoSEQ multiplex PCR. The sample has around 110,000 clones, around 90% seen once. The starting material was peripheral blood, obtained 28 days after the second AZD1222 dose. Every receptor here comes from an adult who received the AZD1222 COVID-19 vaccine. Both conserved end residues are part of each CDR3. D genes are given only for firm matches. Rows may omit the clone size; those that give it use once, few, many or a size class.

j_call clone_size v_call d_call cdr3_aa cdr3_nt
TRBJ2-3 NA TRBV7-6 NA CASSVEPPIDFSHSTDTQYF TGTGCCAGCAGCGTCGAACCACCAATCGACTTTTCTCATAGCACAGATACGCAGTATTTT
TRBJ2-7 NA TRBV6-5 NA CASSSQADSLAQQYF TGTGCCAGCAGTTCCCAGGCGGACAGTCTCGCTCAGCAGTACTTC
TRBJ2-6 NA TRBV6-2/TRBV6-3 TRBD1 CASSYDRGVSGANVLTF TGTGCCAGCAGTTACGACAGGGGGGTATCTGGGGCCAACGTCCTGACTTTC
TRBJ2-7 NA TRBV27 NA CASSLSRYYEQYF TGTGCCAGCAGTTTATCGCGGTACTACGAGCAGTACTTC
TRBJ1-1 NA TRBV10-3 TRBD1 CAIKGTDPMNTEAFF TGTGCCATCAAAGGGACAGATCCAATGAACACTGAAGCTTTCTTT
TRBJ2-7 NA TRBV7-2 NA CASSASNYEQYF TGTGCCAGCAGCGCGTCCAACTACGAGCAGTACTTC
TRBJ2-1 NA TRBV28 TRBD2 CASSLGGFNEQFF TGTGCCAGCAGTTTGGGAGGGTTCAATGAGCAGTTCTTC
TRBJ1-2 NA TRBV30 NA CAWSDLEGYYGYTF TGTGCCTGGAGTGACTTGGAGGGATACTATGGCTACACCTTC
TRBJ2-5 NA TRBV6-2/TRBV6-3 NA CASSYSRGDQETQYF TGTGCCAGCAGTTACTCGCGCGGGGACCAAGAGACCCAGTACTTC
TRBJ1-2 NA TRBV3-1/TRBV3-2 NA CASSQGSGYTF TGTGCCAGCAGCCAGGGCTCCGGCTACACCTTC
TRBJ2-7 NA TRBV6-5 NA CASSSLRGASYEQYF TGTGCCAGCAGTTCACTGAGGGGGGCATCCTACGAGCAGTACTTC
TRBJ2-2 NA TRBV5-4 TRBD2 CASSSRAGGFAGELFF TGTGCCAGCAGCTCACGAGCGGGGGGTTTCGCCGGGGAGCTGTTTTTT
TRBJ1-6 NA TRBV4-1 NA CASSQEESKLHF TGCGCCAGCAGCCAAGAAGAGTCCAAGCTCCACTTT
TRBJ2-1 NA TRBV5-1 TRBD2 CASSMTSGNNEQFF TGCGCCAGCAGCATGACTAGCGGAAACAATGAGCAGTTCTTC
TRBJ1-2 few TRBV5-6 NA CASSFGAPRGYTF TGTGCCAGCAGCTTTGGGGCCCCCCGAGGCTACACCTTC
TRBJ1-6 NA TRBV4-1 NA CASSPGGANSPLHF TGCGCCAGCAGCCCCGGGGGGGCAAATTCACCCCTCCACTTT
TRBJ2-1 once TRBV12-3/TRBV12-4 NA CASSLDHPNEQFF TGTGCCAGCAGTTTAGATCACCCGAATGAGCAGTTCTTC
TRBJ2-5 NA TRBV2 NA CASAGQRSAQYF TGTGCCAGCGCGGGACAGAGGAGTGCCCAGTACTTC
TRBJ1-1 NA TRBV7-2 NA CASSLEIAVNTEAFF TGTGCCAGCAGCTTAGAGATTGCGGTGAACACTGAAGCTTTCTTT
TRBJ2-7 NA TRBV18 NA CASSPGAHSYEQYF TGTGCCAGCTCACCAGGAGCCCACTCCTACGAGCAGTACTTC
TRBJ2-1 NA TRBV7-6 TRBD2 CASSLAASGGDEQFF TGTGCCAGCAGCTTAGCCGCTAGCGGGGGTGATGAGCAGTTCTTC
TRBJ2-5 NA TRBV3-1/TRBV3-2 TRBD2 CASSPTSGGASPQETQYF TGTGCCAGCAGCCCTACTAGCGGGGGGGCCTCCCCCCAAGAGACCCAGTACTTC
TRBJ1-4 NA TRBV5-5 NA CASSLYQEPNEKLFF TGTGCCAGCAGCTTATACCAGGAGCCTAATGAAAAACTGTTTTTT
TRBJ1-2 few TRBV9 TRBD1 CASSLTGGLGYTF TGTGCCAGCAGCCTAACAGGGGGCCTTGGCTACACCTTC
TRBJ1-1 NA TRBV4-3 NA CASSQGRTSGTEAFF TGCGCCAGCAGCCAAGGACGGACGTCGGGCACTGAAGCTTTCTTT
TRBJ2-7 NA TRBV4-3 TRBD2 CASSPAVAGGTYEQYF TGCGCCAGCAGCCCCGCCGTAGCGGGGGGGACCTACGAGCAGTACTTC
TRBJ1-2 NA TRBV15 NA CATSRDHGDLYGYTF TGTGCCACCAGCAGAGACCACGGGGACCTCTATGGCTACACCTTC
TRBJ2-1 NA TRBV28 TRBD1 CASSVPLTGQGNNEQFF TGTGCCAGCAGCGTCCCCCTCACGGGACAGGGAAACAATGAGCAGTTCTTC
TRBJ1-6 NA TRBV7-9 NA CASSPGQTYNSPLHF TGTGCCAGCAGCCCTGGGCAGACTTATAATTCACCCCTCCACTTT
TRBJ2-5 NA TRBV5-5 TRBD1 CASSLAGQGAWETQYF TGTGCCAGCAGCTTGGCCGGACAGGGGGCTTGGGAGACCCAGTACTTC
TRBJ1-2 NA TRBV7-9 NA CASSLGGPYGYTF TGTGCCAGCAGCCTCGGGGGCCCCTATGGCTACACCTTC
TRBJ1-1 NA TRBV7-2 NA CASSLGWGMNTEAFF TGTGCCAGCAGCTTAGGCTGGGGTATGAACACTGAAGCTTTCTTT
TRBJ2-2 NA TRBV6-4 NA CASSGRGSDTGELFF TGTGCCAGCAGTGGTCGAGGGTCCGACACCGGGGAGCTGTTTTTT